This entry lists 28 T cell receptor beta chains sequenced from one sample in a study of cytomegalovirus exposure and HLA in healthy donors (dated by TCRdb to 2016 to 2017). Library preparation was by the immunoSEQ multiplex PCR assay. For the multiplex PCR, a mixture combining 60 forward primers for TCR Vbeta segments and 13 reverse primers for TCR Jbeta segments was used. TCRdb provides this immuneACCESS table in a form limited to in-frame rearrangements. Some clones are lacking; in checked studies, under half of them reflect an unresolved V gene, and why the rest are absent is not known. The sample yields 80,000 to 100,000 clones; around three quarters were counted once. The ten largest clones capture about 3.5% of the sample. Sequencing used PBMCs. These receptors were taken from a male donor in good health and CMV-seropositive.

The rearrangement uses TRBV6-6 and TRBJ1-1; possibly TRBD1 for D (6 bases). This CDR3 has 14 amino acids. The ends were cut back, 7 bases at V and 0 bases at J, with 12 bases in the middle. CDR1 MNHNY and CDR2 SVGAGI come from the germline V gene (reference sequence). CDR3 nucleotide sequence: TGTGCCAGCACCGGACAGCTCATGAACACTGAAGCTTTCTTT. It specifies CASTGQLMNTEAFF.

This chain connects TRBV11-1 to TRBJ2-2, with a tentative D call TRBD2 (6 bases). Germline lookup yields CDR1 SGHAT and CDR2 FQDESV (reference sequence). V lost 8 bases and J 1 base, leaving 11 bases between the germline ends. The CDR3 sequence is 14 residues long. The CDR3 sequence: CASARAGNTGELFF. DNA for the CDR3: TGTGCCAGCGCTCGAGCGGGGAACACCGGGGAGCTGTTTTTT.

In its sample, this clone was seen a few times. The V call is TRBV5-5, the J call TRBJ1-5; the match to TRBD1 covers 10 bases. Trimming took 4 bases from V and 6 from J; bases not matched to a gene: 7. The CDR3 runs 15 residues. The germline gives CDR1 SGHKS, CDR2 YYEKEE (reference sequence). The CDR3 sequence is CASSPGQGVFQPQHF. Here the CDR3 DNA reads TGTGCCAGCAGCCCCGGACAGGGGGTGTTTCAGCCCCAGCATTTT. Drawing the rest from reference TRBV5-5 and TRBJ1-5, the complete variable domain is DAGVTQSPTHLIKTRGQQVTLRCSPISGHKSVSWYQQVLGQGPQFIFQYYEKEERGRGNFPDRFSARQFPNYSSELNVNALLLGDSALYLCASSPGQGVFQPQHFGDGTRLSIL.

The CDR3 nucleotides are TGTGCCACGGGGCTAGCCTACGAGCAGTACTTC. Translating gives CATGLAYEQYF. The rearrangement uses TRBV15 and TRBJ2-7; D might be TRBD1 (5 bases). Trimming took 9 bases from V and 2 from J, leaving 8 bases between them. Germline CDR1 and CDR2: LNHNV and YYDKDF (reference sequence). The CDR3 extends over 11 amino acids.

The chain employs TRBV6-5 and TRBJ1-5; D is unclear. The CDR3 runs 13 residues. CDR1 MNHEY and CDR2 SVGAGI come from the germline V gene. The V end lost 6 bases, the J end lost 4 bases, and 10 bases lay between the germline ends. The CDR3, as DNA: TGTGCCAGCAGACTTGACGGGAATCAGCCCCAGCATTTT. As protein: CASRLDGNQPQHF.

This sequence joins TRBV6-1 and TRBJ1-5, with 9 nucleotides matching TRBD1. The J segment lost 6 bases and the V segment lost 6 bases, leaving 3 bases of the junction unmatched. Per germline, CDR1 MNHNS and CDR2 SASEGT. CDR3 length equals 13 residues. The CDR3 bases are TGTGCCAGCAGACAGGACAGGGGTCAGCCCCAGCATTTT. It is translated as CASRQDRGQPQHF.

This chain connects TRBV9 to TRBJ1-6; perhaps TRBD1 as D (5 bases). Deletions cut 0 bases from V and 10 bases from J, with 14 bases between. The germline V gene has CDR1 SGDLS and CDR2 YYNGEE. CDR3 length equals 15 residues. CDR3 nucleotides: TGTGCCAGCAGCGTAGATCTCAGGGAATTCTCACCCCTCCACTTT. Translation gives CASSVDLREFSPLHF.

The chain recombines TRBV6-5 with TRBJ1-1; D perhaps matches TRBD1 (5 bases). Germline assignment: CDR1 MNHEY and CDR2 SVGAGI. Trimming pared 0 bases from V and 6 bases from J, leaving 11 bases between. This CDR3 is 14 amino acids long. This CDR3 reads CASSYSGGVSEAFF. The CDR3, as DNA: TGTGCCAGCAGTTACTCTGGGGGGGTCTCTGAAGCTTTCTTT.

This chain links TRBV4-3 with TRBJ2-7, with 9 nucleotides matching TRBD1. This CDR3 is 14 amino acids long. Germline assignment: CDR1 LGHNA and CDR2 YSLEER. J lost 2 bases, V lost 5 bases, and 4 bases had no gene match. In DNA, the CDR3 is TGCGCCAGCAGCTCTTGGACAGGGGCCTACGAGCAGTACTTC. This translates into CASSSWTGAYEQYF.

The chain recombines TRBV5-3 with TRBJ2-1; TRBD1 is a possible D gene (6 bases). TRBV5-3 belongs to the ORF category, with a function that is uncertain. The CDR3 is 15 residues long. V gave up 4 bases and J gave up 2 bases, with 13 bases separating them. The CDR3 is CARSPLTGTYNEQFF. For the CDR3, the DNA is TGTGCCAGAAGCCCACTTACAGGGACCTACAATGAGCAGTTCTTC.

This clone was seen a few times. This rearrangement joins TRBV5-1 to TRBJ2-7, with 8 bases that match TRBD1. The V gene end was trimmed by 5 bases and the J gene end by 3 bases; junction bases not matched to a gene: 4. Germline V gene data show CDR1 as SGHRS and CDR2 as YFSETQ. The CDR3 contains 13 residues. In nucleotides, the CDR3 is TGCGCCAGCAGACTTACAGGGGGCTACGAGCAGTACTTC. It encodes CASRLTGGYEQYF.

The V and J genes are TRBV6-1 and TRBJ2-5; TRBD2 matches 14 bases. CDR3 size: 15 residues. Germline assignment: CDR1 MNHNS and CDR2 SASEGT. V shed 6 bases, J shed 5 bases, and the junction held 5 bases outside the gene matches. Written as DNA, the CDR3 is TGTGCCAGCAGCCGACTAGCGGGGGGGCGGGAGACCCAGTACTTC. Protein: CASSRLAGGRETQYF.

J is TRBJ1-3 and V is TRBV5-1; D is uncertain. The CDR3 is made up of 15 amino acids. Germline loops: CDR1 SGHRS, CDR2 YFSETQ. V dropped 0 bases and J dropped 4 bases, with 11 bases sitting between them. The CDR3 region is CASSLDSPLGNTIYF. The CDR3 DNA follows: TGCGCCAGCAGCTTGGACAGCCCCTTGGGAAACACCATATATTTT.

The chain uses TRBV12-5 and TRBJ1-4; 9 bases are a match to TRBD1. The CDR3 extends over 16 amino acids. CDR1 and CDR2 (germline): LGHNT, FRNRAP. The ends lost 0 bases at V and 7 bases at J; junction bases unmatched: 6. CDR3 in DNA: TGTGCTAGTGGTTTGGTACAGGGGGCCACCACTGAAAAACTGTTTTTT. As protein: CASGLVQGATTEKLFF.

This clone showed up just once. The CDR3: CASSKVRPDTIYF. CDR3 in DNA: TGTGCCAGCAGCAAAGTACGCCCAGACACCATATATTTT. The chain joins TRBV21-1 to TRBJ1-3; the tabulated D call, TRBD1, remains unverified against the DNA. TRBV21-1 is classified as a pseudogene. The CDR3 extends over 13 amino acids.

The chain has TRBV19 and TRBJ1-1; D unresolved. V was clipped by 5 bases and J by 4 bases, with 11 bases between them. The CDR3 spans 13 residues. Germline CDR1 and CDR2: LNHDA and SQIVND (reference sequence). CDR3 sequence: CASSERPGTEAFF. CDR3 nucleotide sequence: TGTGCCAGTAGTGAAAGGCCGGGCACTGAAGCTTTCTTT.

The chain combines TRBV7-9 with TRBJ2-1; tentatively, D is TRBD2 (5 bases). V was trimmed by 3 bases and J by 4 bases, leaving 7 bases between them. Germline V gene sequence: CDR1 SEHNR, CDR2 FQNEAQ (reference sequence). CDR3 length: 13 amino acids. Here the CDR3 DNA reads TGTGCCAGCAGCTTGCGGGTTTACAATGAGCAGTTCTTC. This translates into CASSLRVYNEQFF.

The J gene is TRBJ2-6, the V gene TRBV30; 7 bases agree with TRBD1. Per germline, CDR1 GTSNPN and CDR2 SVGIG (reference sequence). This CDR3 is 19 amino acids long. V lost 1 base, J lost 1 base, and 13 bases stayed unmatched. The CDR3 reads CAWSALDRVLRSGANVLTF. The CDR3 DNA is TGTGCCTGGAGTGCCCTTGACAGGGTTCTCAGGTCTGGGGCCAACGTCCTGACTTTC. The full variable domain, in which reference TRBV30 and TRBJ2-6 provide the parts outside the CDR3, is SQTIHQWPATLVQPVGSPLSLECTVEGTSNPNLYWYRQAAGRGLQLLFYSVGIGQISSEVPQNLSASRPQDRQFILSSKKLLLSDSGFYLCAWSALDRVLRSGANVLTFGAGSRLTVL.

V usage is TRBV5-1 and J usage is TRBJ2-5, with D unclear. CDR1 is SGHRS and CDR2 is YFSETQ in the germline V gene. CDR3 length: 14 residues. Trimming pared 0 bases from V and 2 bases from J, leaving 8 bases between. The CDR3 coding sequence is TGCGCCAGCAGCTTGGCTGGAGCACAAGAGACCCAGTACTTC. This encodes CASSLAGAQETQYF.

This chain joins TRBV7-9 and TRBJ1-4, with TRBD1 matching 7 bases. Germline V gene data show CDR1 as SEHNR and CDR2 as FQNEAQ (reference sequence). The CDR3 consists of 15 residues. The V and J ends lost 2 bases and 8 bases, in that order; junction bases with no gene match: 8. The CDR3, as DNA: TGTGCCAGCAGCTTAATTACAGGGGCAGGGGAAAAACTGTTTTTT. Protein: CASSLITGAGEKLFF.

The CDR3 region is CASSGLAGGDTGELFF. The CDR3 DNA reads as TGTGCCAGCAGCGGCCTAGCGGGGGGCGACACCGGGGAGCTGTTTTTT. The genes are TRBV5-6 and TRBJ2-2; TRBD2 matches 11 bases. CDR1 is SGHDT and CDR2 is YYEEEE in the germline V gene. This CDR3 is built from 16 residues. The V segment lost 4 bases and the J segment 3 bases; nucleotides outside the gene matches: 5.

V and J are TRBV25-1 and TRBJ1-1, with 8 bases identical to TRBD1. The J segment lost 6 bases and the V segment lost 0 bases, leaving 6 bases of the junction unmatched. The CDR3 contains 15 residues. Germline CDR1 reads MGHDK; CDR2 reads SYGVNS. CDR3: CASSEYQGALAEAFF. CDR3 in DNA: TGTGCCAGCAGTGAATATCAGGGGGCTTTGGCTGAAGCTTTCTTT.

V gene TRBV6-4 combines with J gene TRBJ1-5; D is uncertain. Deletions cut 3 bases from V and 4 bases from J, with 7 bases between. CDR3 length: 13 residues. Looked up from germline, CDR1 is MRHNA and CDR2 is SNTAGT. The DNA of the CDR3 is TGTGCCAGCAGTGAATGGAGTAATCAGCCCCAGCATTTT. Residues: CASSEWSNQPQHF.

The chain joins TRBV7-8 to TRBJ1-4; 7 positions agree with TRBD1. V trimming: 5 bases; J trimming: 6 bases; junction bases outside the gene matches: 9. CDR3 length: 15 residues. Germline CDR1 reads SGHVS; CDR2 reads FQNEAQ. CDR3 region: CASSPRQGEDEKLFF. Here the CDR3 DNA reads TGTGCCAGCAGCCCAAGACAGGGAGAGGATGAAAAACTGTTTTTT.

The chain employs TRBV9 and TRBJ2-1, with 8 bases aligning to TRBD1. Per germline, CDR1 SGDLS and CDR2 YYNGEE. The trim removed 3 bases at V and 4 bases at J, leaving 6 bases unmatched. This CDR3 contains 15 residues. This CDR3 is CASSAGQGTYNEQFF. CDR3 DNA sequence: TGTGCCAGCAGCGCTGGACAGGGCACTTACAATGAGCAGTTCTTC.

The rearrangement links TRBV7-2 to TRBJ1-2, with 7 bases identical to TRBD1. Germline V gives CDR1 SGHTA, CDR2 FQGNSA. Trimming removed 5 bases from V and 0 bases from J; junction bases left unmatched: 9. CDR3 size: 16 residues. CDR3 amino acids: CASSPTGTESNYGYTF. CDR3 in DNA: TGTGCCAGCAGCCCGACCGGGACAGAGTCTAACTATGGCTACACCTTC.

This clone was seen a single time. The chain has TRBV18 and TRBJ1-5, with D possibly matching TRBD1 (5 bases). Germline V CDR1 and CDR2: KGHSH, LQKENI. The CDR3 loop spans 15 amino acids. V shed 1 base and J shed 3 bases, with 10 bases lying between them. This CDR3 reads CASSPQGSYNQPQHF. The DNA for the CDR3 is TGTGCCAGCTCACCACAGGGGTCTTACAATCAGCCCCAGCATTTT. The complete variable domain, with remaining parts taken from reference TRBV18 and TRBJ1-5, reads NAGVMQNPRHLVRRRGQEARLRCSPMKGHSHVYWYRQLPEEGLKFMVYLQKENIIDESGMPKERFSAEFPKEGPSILRIQQVVRGDSAAYFCASSPQGSYNQPQHFGDGTRLSIL.

This clone was observed a few times. The V gene is TRBV5-6, the J gene TRBJ1-1; 8 nucleotides line up with TRBD1. This CDR3 is built from 14 residues. The germline gives CDR1 SGHDT, CDR2 YYEEEE. J gave up 0 bases and V 4 bases, and 2 bases lay outside the gene matches. The DNA for the CDR3 is TGTGCCAGCAGCCGGACAGGGATGAACACTGAAGCTTTCTTT. This sequence encodes CASSRTGMNTEAFF. The complete variable domain, with remaining parts taken from reference TRBV5-6 and TRBJ1-1, reads DAGVTQSPTHLIKTRGQQVTLRCSPKSGHDTVSWYQQALGQGPQFIFQYYEEEERQRGNFPDRFSGHQFPNYSSELNVNALLLGDSALYLCASSRTGMNTEAFFGQGTRLTVV.